This T cell receptor beta chain was identified in a study of T-cell memory formation after mild COVID-19. General study points: Clones that got smaller from day 15 to 85 had even CD4/CD8, while clones growing later tipped toward CD4+. Prior to infection, memory already included some responding clones, suggesting cross-reactive memory joined.

This CDR3 has 16 amino acids. The V gene's germline CDR1 is MNHEY and CDR2 SMNVEV (reference sequence). The V and J ends lost 2 bases and 6 bases, in that order; junction bases with no gene match: 9. As regards this clonotype: Antigen unknown.

It was 5'RACE with constant-segment primers that produced the TCR alpha and TCR beta cDNA libraries, which carried sample barcodes and UMIs. TCRdb analysed the 5' RACE reads with MiXCR anew, one entry per CDR3 protein. This sample has some 410,000 distinct CDR3 sequences, with less than 25% found just once. The sequence was obtained from an adult woman who had mild COVID-19 (a few samples of this study predate the infection). Cell type and time point are not known. Sequenced material: PBMCs or a T cell subset sorted from them (not recorded which). V gene TRBV27 combines with J gene TRBJ1-5; TRBD1 aligns across 8 bases. The CDR3 region has the DNA TGTGCCAGCAGTTTAGACTCGACAGGGGCGGTTCAGCCCCAGCATTTT. This translates into CASSLDSTGAVQPQHF.